This T cell receptor (beta chain) was documented in a study of T cell changes during pregnancy in multiple sclerosis. Produced via immunoSEQ multiplex PCR; TCRdb's table is partial and in-frame only. The data hold more than 90,000 clones, with more than 85% observed a single time. The germline V gene has CDR1 SGHTS and CDR2 YDEGEE. This CDR3 is 14 amino acids long. V was cut by 1 base and J by 4 bases, with 6 bases left in between. This chain uses TRBV5-8 with TRBJ1-6, with no clear D. The source of this sequence is a female donor with multiple sclerosis, enrolled in a pregnancy study. Sample: peripheral blood, taken in the third trimester of pregnancy. The CDR3 sequence: CASSLRGYNSPLHF. The CDR3 DNA follows: TGTGCCAGCAGCTTGCGGGGTTATAATTCACCCCTCCACTTT.